Below are 13 T cell receptor beta chains sequenced from a single sample in a study of T cells in Graves' hyperthyroidism and ophthalmopathy. RNA transcripts gave rise to amplified TCR beta CDR3 regions. TCR CDR3 underwent first-round RT-PCR with the HTBI primer set. Via MiXCR, TCRdb re-called the multiplex PCR reads, giving one row per CDR3 protein. The sample shows approximately 400,000 distinct CDR3 sequences, over 12% of them seen only once. The source material was blood. Receptor source: a man aged 45-65 years with Graves' ophthalmopathy.

This clonotype was detected many times. The CDR3 here is CASSLEGSSTVEAFF. CDR3 sequence (DNA): TGTGCCAGCAGCTTAGAAGGGTCGTCGACAGTTGAAGCTTTCTTT. The chain links TRBV11-3 to TRBJ1-1; possibly TRBD1 for D (5 bases). Trimming pared 0 bases from V and 7 bases from J, leaving 15 bases between. The germline CDR1 and CDR2 sequences are SGHNT and YENEEA. The CDR3 length is 15 residues.

This clonotype was recorded many times. One end of the junction does not line up with germline, which may come from a read error. This chain joins TRBV2 and TRBJ2-2; TRBD1 or TRBD2 may be the D gene (5 bases each). CDR1 and CDR2 (germline): SNHLY, FYNNEI. This CDR3 has 14 amino acids. The DNA of the CDR3 is TGTGCCAGCAGTGGCAGCTCTTCAACCGGGGCGCTGTTTTTT. It is translated as CASSGSSSTGALFF. The full variable domain, rest sourced from reference TRBV2 and TRBJ2-2, is EPEVTQTPSHQVTQMGQEVILRCVPISNHLYFYWYRQILGQKVEFLVSFYNNEISEKSEIFDDQFSVERPDGSNFTLKIRSTKLEDSAMYFCASSGSSSTGALFFGEGSRLTVL.

In this sample, this clonotype turned up many times. The V gene is TRBV12-3 or TRBV12-4, the J gene TRBJ1-2; D is ambiguous. Trimming removed 3 bases at V and 3 bases at J, with 8 bases between. This CDR3 is 13 amino acids long. The CDR3 is CASSFKGDYGYTF. CDR3 coding DNA: TGTGCCAGCAGTTTTAAGGGCGACTATGGCTACACCTTC.

This clonotype has a count of ten or more. The chain links TRBV6-2 or TRBV6-3 to TRBJ2-7; no clear D gene. V lost 5 bases and J 4 bases, leaving 12 bases between the germline ends. This CDR3 has 13 amino acids. Germline V CDR1 and CDR2: MNHEY, SVGEGT. This CDR3 is CASSLPPTYEQYF. The DNA for the CDR3 is TGTGCCAGCAGTCTTCCTCCCACTTACGAGCAGTACTTC.

With respect to this clonotype: A clone one base away is much larger, so this may be a read error. V and J are TRBV30 and TRBJ1-1, with a tentative D call TRBD1 (5 bases). The germline V gene encodes CDR1 GTSNPN and CDR2 SVGIG (reference sequence). The CDR3 is made up of 11 amino acids. DNA of the CDR3: TGTGGCGGGGGGAGAAGGACTGAAGCTTTCTTT. Translation: CGGGRRTEAFF.

This clonotype was recorded a few times. The chain joins TRBV25-1 to TRBJ2-5; a weak D match, TRBD2 (5 bases). The CDR3 is 15 amino acids. Germline V gene sequence: CDR1 MGHDK, CDR2 SYGVNS. The V end lost 4 bases, the J end lost 5 bases, and 17 bases lay between the germline ends. The CDR3 protein is CASSAVGGRSETQYF. DNA of the CDR3: TGTGCCAGCAGTGCAGTAGGTGGGAGATCGGAGACCCAGTACTTC.

This clonotype has at least ten counts. This chain uses TRBV4-1 with TRBJ2-7, with D tentatively TRBD1 (5 bases). Per the germline V gene, CDR1 is MGHRA and CDR2 is YSYEKL. This CDR3 comprises 14 residues. Trimming took off 1 base at V and 0 bases at J, with 7 bases between the two ends. CDR3 nucleotide sequence: TGCGCCAGCAGCCAAGGGACATACTCCTACGAGCAGTACTTC. Translating it yields CASSQGTYSYEQYF.

This clonotype has at least ten counts. V usage is TRBV28 and J usage is TRBJ2-7; TRBD1 agrees at 8 bases. The trim removed 7 bases at V and 1 base at J, leaving 6 bases unmatched. The CDR3 runs 14 residues. CDR1 MDHEN and CDR2 SYDVKM come from the germline V gene. The CDR3 region is CASTLQGGSYEQYF. The CDR3 bases are TGTGCCAGCACCCTACAGGGGGGTTCCTACGAGCAGTACTTC. The full variable domain, rest sourced from reference TRBV28 and TRBJ2-7, is DVKVTQSSRYLVKRTGEKVFLECVQDMDHENMFWYRQDPGLGLRLIYFSYDVKMKEKGDIPEGYSVSREKKERFSLILESASTNQTSMYLCASTLQGGSYEQYFGPGTRLTVT.

This clonotype was counted a few times. V usage is TRBV9 and J usage is TRBJ1-1; D call uncertain. The CDR3 spans 17 residues. The germline V gene has CDR1 SGDLS and CDR2 YYNGEE. V was shortened by 4 bases and J by 0 bases, with 19 bases between the two germline ends. CDR3 bases: TGTGCCAGCAGCCCCCTCCCCGGTAGGGCTGTGAACACTGAAGCTTTCTTT. This encodes CASSPLPGRAVNTEAFF.

This clonotype has a handful of counts. J is TRBJ2-3 and V is TRBV10-3; 10 bases are a match to TRBD2. CDR3 length: 15 residues. With 10 bases clipped from V and 6 bases from J, the junction kept 13 bases outside the gene matches. CDR1 and CDR2 (germline): ENHRY, SYGVKD. This CDR3 is CATAAGTSASDTQYF. The CDR3 DNA sequence: TGTGCCACCGCCGCCGGGACTAGCGCGTCTGATACGCAGTATTTT.

This clonotype was picked up many times. The gene calls are TRBV5-1 and TRBJ1-1; a weak D match, TRBD1 (5 bases). Germline V CDR1 and CDR2: SGHRS, YFSETQ. V was trimmed by 4 bases and J by 4 bases, leaving 14 bases between them. The CDR3 runs to 14 residues. The CDR3 sequence is CASSIGAGATEAFF. As DNA, the CDR3 is TGCGCCAGCAGCATAGGGGCCGGGGCCACTGAAGCTTTCTTT.

In this sample, this clonotype turned up many times. CDR3 sequence reads: CASSLVGQGTNEKLFF. The CDR3, as DNA: TGCGCCAGCAGCTTGGTGGGACAGGGGACTAATGAAAAACTGTTTTTT. The genes are TRBV5-1 and TRBJ1-4; the match to TRBD1 covers 10 bases. This CDR3 comprises 16 residues. The germline gives CDR1 SGHRS, CDR2 YFSETQ. With 0 bases clipped from V and 2 bases from J, the junction kept 1 base outside the gene matches.

This clonotype was found many times. This chain connects TRBV6-1 to TRBJ2-3; a weak D match, TRBD1 (6 bases). Trimming took 7 bases from V and 6 from J, leaving 14 bases between them. Germline V CDR1 and CDR2: MNHNS, SASEGT. The CDR3 sequence is 13 residues long. CDR3 residues: CASTQPGQDTQYF. The CDR3 DNA follows: TGTGCCAGCACCCAACCTGGACAGGATACGCAGTATTTT.